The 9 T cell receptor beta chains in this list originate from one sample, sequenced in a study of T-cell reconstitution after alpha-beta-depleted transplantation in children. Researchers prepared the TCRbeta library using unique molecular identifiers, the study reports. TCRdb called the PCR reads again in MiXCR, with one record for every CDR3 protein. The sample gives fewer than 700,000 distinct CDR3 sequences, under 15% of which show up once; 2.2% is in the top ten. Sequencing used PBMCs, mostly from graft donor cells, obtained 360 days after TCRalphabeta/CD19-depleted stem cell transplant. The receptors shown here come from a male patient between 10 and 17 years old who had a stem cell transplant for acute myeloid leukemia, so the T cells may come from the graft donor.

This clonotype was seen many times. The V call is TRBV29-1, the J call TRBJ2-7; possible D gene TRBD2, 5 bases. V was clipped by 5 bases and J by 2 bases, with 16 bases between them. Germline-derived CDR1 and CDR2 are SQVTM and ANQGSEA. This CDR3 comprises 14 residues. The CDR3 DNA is TGCAGCGTTCGAGGCGGACTCGTGACCTACGAGCAGTACTTC. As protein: CSVRGGLVTYEQYF.

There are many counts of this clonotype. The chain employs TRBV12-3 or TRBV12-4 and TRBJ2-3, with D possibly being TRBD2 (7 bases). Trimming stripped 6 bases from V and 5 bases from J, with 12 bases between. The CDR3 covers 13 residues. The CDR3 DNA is TGTGCCAGCAGCCTAAGGGGGGGAGATACGCAGTATTTT. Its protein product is CASSLRGGDTQYF.

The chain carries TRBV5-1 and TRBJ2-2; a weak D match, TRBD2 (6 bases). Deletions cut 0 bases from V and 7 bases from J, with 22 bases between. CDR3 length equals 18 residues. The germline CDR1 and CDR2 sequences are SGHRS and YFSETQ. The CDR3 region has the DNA TGCGCCAGCAGCTTGGACCTTCAGCGGACACCGGGGGACGGGGAGCTGTTTTTT. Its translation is CASSLDLQRTPGDGELFF.

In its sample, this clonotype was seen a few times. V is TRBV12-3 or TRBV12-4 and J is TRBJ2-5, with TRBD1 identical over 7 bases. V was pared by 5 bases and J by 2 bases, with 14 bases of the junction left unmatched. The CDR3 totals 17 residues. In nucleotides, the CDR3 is TGTGCCAGCAGTCAAACTGGGAACAGGGGTCAACAAGAGACCCAGTACTTC. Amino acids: CASSQTGNRGQQETQYF.

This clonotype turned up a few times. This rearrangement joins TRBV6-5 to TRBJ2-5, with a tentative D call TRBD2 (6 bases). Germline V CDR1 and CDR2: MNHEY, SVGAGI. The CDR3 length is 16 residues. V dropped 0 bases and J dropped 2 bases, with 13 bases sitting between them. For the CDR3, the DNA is TGTGCCAGCAGTTACTCGTGGGGACTCCAACAAGAGACCCAGTACTTC. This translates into CASSYSWGLQQETQYF.

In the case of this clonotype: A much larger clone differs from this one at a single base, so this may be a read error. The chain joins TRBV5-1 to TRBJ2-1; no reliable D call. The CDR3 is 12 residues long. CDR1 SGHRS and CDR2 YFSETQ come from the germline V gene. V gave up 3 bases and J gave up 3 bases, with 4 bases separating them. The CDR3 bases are TGCGCCAGCAGCTGGGGCTACAATGAGCAGTTCTTC. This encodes CASSWGYNEQFF. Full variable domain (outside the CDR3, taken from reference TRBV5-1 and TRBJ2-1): KAGVTQTPRYLIKTRGQQVTLSCSPISGHRSVSWYQQTPGQGLQFLFEYFSETQRNKGNFPGRFSGRQFSNSRSEMNVSTLELGDSALYLCASSWGYNEQFFGPGTRLTVL.

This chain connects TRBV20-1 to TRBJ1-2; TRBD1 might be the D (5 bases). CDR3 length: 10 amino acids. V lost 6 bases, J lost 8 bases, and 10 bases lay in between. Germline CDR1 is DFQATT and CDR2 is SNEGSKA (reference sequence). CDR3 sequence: CSAGAEGYTF. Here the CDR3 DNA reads TGCAGTGCCGGGGCGGAGGGCTACACCTTC.

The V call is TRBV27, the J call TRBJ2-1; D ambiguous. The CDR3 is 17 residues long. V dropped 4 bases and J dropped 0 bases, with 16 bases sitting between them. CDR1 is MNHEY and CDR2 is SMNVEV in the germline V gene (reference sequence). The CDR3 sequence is CASSSAGGASSYNEQFF. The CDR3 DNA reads TGTGCCAGCAGTTCCGCCGGCGGAGCCAGCTCCTACAATGAGCAGTTCTTC.

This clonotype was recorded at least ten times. The CDR3 DNA sequence: TGTGCCAGCAGCTTACGGACTAGCGGAGTGTACAATGAGCAGTTCTTC. It translates to CASSLRTSGVYNEQFF. The chain has TRBV11-3 and TRBJ2-1, with 10 positions matching TRBD2. CDR1 and CDR2 (germline): SGHNT, YENEEA. V lost 2 bases, J lost 4 bases, and 5 bases stayed unmatched. The CDR3 totals 16 residues.